This TCR beta chain was observed in a study of cytotoxic CD8 clonotypes in ibrutinib-treated CLL. Findings and caveats of the study: Progressing patients had sampling times that differed from those of sustained-remission patients. Circulating CD8+ T-cell counts were tracked by baseline clonality, which exceeded that of age-matched healthy donors.

The protocol was immunoSEQ multiplex PCR, while the TCRdb copy is restricted to in-frame clones and leaves out a portion. The sample holds a few hundred thousand clones, around four fifths seen once. Concerning this clone: Its cognate antigen is unknown.

This specimen was PBMCs, taken before ibrutinib treatment. This sequence was found in a human donor with chronic lymphocytic leukemia.

DNA of the CDR3: TGCGCCAGCAGCTTGGTTCCGCAGGGGTTACCCTACGAGCAGTACTTC. As protein: CASSLVPQGLPYEQYF. The chain uses TRBV5-1 and TRBJ2-7, with D maybe TRBD1 (6 bases). Trimming took off 0 bases at V and 2 bases at J, with 15 bases between the two ends. The CDR3 runs to 16 residues. Germline loops: CDR1 SGHRS, CDR2 YFSETQ.